The rows below give T cell receptor beta chains drawn from one sample of a study of blood T cells in healthy people across ages. One entry per CDR3 protein results from TCRdb running MiXCR on the 5' RACE reads. The data hold about 760,000 distinct CDR3 sequences, with 25% observed a single time. A further study also used this sample, focusing on T cells of mothers and their children.

The sample taken for sequencing was blood. These receptors were obtained from a boy aged 5-17 years in good health. Both conserved end residues are trimmed from each CDR3.

V gene: TRBV19
J gene: TRBJ2-7
CDR3 protein: ASSIGTGGSYDQY

V gene: TRBV12-3/TRBV12-4
J gene: .
CDR3 protein: ASSLVGTPYEQY

V gene: TRBV12-5
J gene: TRBJ2-1
CDR3 protein: ASGFGGPIQQF

V gene: TRBV12-3/TRBV12-4
J gene: TRBJ2-1
CDR3 protein: ASNIETGRVKF

V gene: TRBV20-1
J gene: TRBJ2-3
CDR3 protein: SAIVPSTDTQY

V gene: TRBV27
J gene: TRBJ2-7
CDR3 protein: ASSLSGLDGLEQY

V gene: TRBV14
J gene: TRBJ2-3
CDR3 protein: ASSQPGQYTDTQY

V gene: TRBV7-2
J gene: TRBJ1-6
CDR3 protein: ASSLAPGQGAWKNSPLH

V gene: TRBV20-1
J gene: TRBJ1-1
CDR3 protein: SAPGEGSGREAF

V gene: TRBV5-1
J gene: TRBJ2-5
CDR3 protein: ASSLVQGVAETQY

V gene: TRBV29-1
J gene: TRBJ2-1
CDR3 protein: SVVGGEGGHEQF